This T cell receptor (beta chain) was captured by sequencing in a study of technical replicates of blood from several donors (dated 2017 in TCRdb). Concerning this clone: The antigen this receptor binds is unknown. No base quality values were provided; no much bigger clone lies one nucleotide off.

V lost 4 bases and J lost 4 bases; the stretch between them is 7 bases long. According to the germline V gene, CDR1 reads MGHDK and CDR2 reads SYGVNS. Including the terminal cysteine and phenylalanine, the CDR3 comprises 12 residues. The entry retains the CDR3 DNA only, 36 bases that are in frame from base 1. The library was obtained by the immunoSEQ multiplex PCR assay. TCRdb limited this immuneACCESS table to in-frame rearrangements with V and J called. A share of clones is missing; checked studies link under half to unresolved V genes, and the rest is unexplained. Here the sample has over 90,000 clones; roughly 95% occur a single time. Less than 0.45% of the sample comes from the top ten.

The sequence came from a human donor in good health. The chain is made from TRBV25-1 and TRBJ1-2, with the D gene not confidently named. Sample: T cells isolated from PBMCs. The CDR3 region: CASSGHRYGYTF. Here is the DNA: TGTGCCAGCAGTGGACACCGCTATGGCTACACCTTC.